This T cell receptor (beta chain) derives from a study of CD8 T cells in ankylosing spondylitis. General study points: For ankylosing spondylitis blood, a TCR beta motif of under 10 highly homologous variants appeared characteristic. Existing reports had already noted some motif variants in reactive arthritis synovial fluid and blood. Disease-linked clones reportedly concentrated significantly in matched ankylosing spondylitis synovial fluid.

Each CDR3 protein gets one entry after TCRdb re-called the 5' RACE reads with MiXCR. The sample gives 150,000 or so distinct CDR3 sequences, 9.5% to 13% of which show up once; approximately 32% is in the top ten. With 6 bases clipped from V and 0 bases from J, the junction kept 7 bases outside the gene matches. This CDR3 spans 16 amino acids. This clonotype has at least ten counts. What it binds is not known. The sample taken for sequencing was blood, either unsorted or a sorted T cell fraction (not recorded which). The receptor's source is a male donor with ankylosing spondylitis or in good health (not recorded which). This sequence joins TRBV12-3 or TRBV12-4 and TRBJ2-4; 8 bases map to TRBD2. The CDR3 coding sequence is TGTGCCAGCAGAAAATCGGGGGGGCTAGCCAAAAACATTCAGTACTTC. Translating it yields CASRKSGGLAKNIQYF.